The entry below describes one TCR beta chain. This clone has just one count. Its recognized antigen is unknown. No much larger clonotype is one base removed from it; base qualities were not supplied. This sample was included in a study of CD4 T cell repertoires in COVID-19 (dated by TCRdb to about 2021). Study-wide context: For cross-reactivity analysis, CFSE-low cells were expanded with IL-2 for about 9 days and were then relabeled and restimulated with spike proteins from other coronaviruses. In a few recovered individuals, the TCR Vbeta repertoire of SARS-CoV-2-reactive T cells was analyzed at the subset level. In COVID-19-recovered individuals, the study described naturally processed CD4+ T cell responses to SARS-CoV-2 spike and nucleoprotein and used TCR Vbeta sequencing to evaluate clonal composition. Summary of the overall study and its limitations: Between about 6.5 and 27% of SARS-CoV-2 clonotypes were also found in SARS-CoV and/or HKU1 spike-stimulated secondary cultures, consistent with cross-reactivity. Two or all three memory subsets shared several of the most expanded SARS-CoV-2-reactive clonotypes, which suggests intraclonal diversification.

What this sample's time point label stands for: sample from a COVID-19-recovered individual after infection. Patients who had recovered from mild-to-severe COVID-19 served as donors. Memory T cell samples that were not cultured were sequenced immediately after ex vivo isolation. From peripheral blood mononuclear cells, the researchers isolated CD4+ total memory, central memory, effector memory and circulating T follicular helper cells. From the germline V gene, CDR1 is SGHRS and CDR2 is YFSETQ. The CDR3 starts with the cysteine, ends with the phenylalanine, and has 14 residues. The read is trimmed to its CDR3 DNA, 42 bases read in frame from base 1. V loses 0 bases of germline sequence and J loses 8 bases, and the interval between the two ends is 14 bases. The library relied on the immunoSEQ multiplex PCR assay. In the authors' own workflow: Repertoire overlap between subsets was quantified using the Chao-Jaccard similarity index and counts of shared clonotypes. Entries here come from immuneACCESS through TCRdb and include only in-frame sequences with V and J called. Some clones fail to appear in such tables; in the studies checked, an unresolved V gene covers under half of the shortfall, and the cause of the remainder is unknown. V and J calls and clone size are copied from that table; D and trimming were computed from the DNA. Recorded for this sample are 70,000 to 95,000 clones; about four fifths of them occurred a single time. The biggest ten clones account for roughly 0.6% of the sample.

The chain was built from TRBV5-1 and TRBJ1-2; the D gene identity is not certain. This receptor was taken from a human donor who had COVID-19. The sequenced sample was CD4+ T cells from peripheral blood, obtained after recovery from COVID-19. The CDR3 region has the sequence CASSLASEDRGYTF. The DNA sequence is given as TGCGCCAGCAGCTTGGCCTCGGAAGATCGGGGCTACACCTTC.